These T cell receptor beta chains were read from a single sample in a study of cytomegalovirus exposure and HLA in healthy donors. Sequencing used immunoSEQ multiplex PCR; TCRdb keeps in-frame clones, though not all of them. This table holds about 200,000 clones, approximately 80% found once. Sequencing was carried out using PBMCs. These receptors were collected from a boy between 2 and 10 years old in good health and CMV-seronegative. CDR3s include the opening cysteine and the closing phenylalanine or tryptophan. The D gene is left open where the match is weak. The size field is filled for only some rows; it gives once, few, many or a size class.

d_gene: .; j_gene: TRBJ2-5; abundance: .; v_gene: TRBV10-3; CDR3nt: TGTGCCATCAGCCCCGGGACACAAAATCAAGAGACCCAGTACTTC; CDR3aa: CAISPGTQNQETQYF
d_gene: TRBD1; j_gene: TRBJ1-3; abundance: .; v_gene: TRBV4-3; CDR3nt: TGCGCCAGCAGCCAGACAGGGGGCGGTGGAAACACCATATATTTT; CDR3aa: CASSQTGGGGNTIYF
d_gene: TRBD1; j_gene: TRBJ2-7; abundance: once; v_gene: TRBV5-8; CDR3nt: TGTGCCAGCAGCCGACAGGGGTACTACGAGCAGTACTTC; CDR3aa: CASSRQGYYEQYF
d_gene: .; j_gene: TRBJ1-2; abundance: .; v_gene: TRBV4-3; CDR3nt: TGCGCCAGCAGCCCTATGACAGCCGCTAACTATGGCTACACCTTC; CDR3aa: CASSPMTAANYGYTF
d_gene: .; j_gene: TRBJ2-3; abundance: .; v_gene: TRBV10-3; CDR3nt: TGTGCCGTCCTCGGTACCACAGATACGCAGTATTTT; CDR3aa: CAVLGTTDTQYF
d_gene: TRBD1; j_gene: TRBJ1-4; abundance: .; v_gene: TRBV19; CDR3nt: TGTGCCAGTAGTATCGGGACAGGGCCGGAGGAACTGTTTTTT; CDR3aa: CASSIGTGPEELFF
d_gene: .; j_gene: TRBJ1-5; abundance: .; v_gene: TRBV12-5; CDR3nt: TGTGCTAGTGGTTTGGTAGTGGGGGACATGATGGATCAGCCCCAGCATTTT; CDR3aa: CASGLVVGDMMDQPQHF
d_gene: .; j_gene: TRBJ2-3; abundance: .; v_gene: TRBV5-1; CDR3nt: TGCGCCAGCAGCTTGGGCAGGACTACAGATACGCAGTATTTT; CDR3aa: CASSLGRTTDTQYF
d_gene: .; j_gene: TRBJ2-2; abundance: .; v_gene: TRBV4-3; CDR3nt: TGCGCCAGCAGCCAAGGACCCCCCCTGAGCGGAACCGGGGAGCTGTTTTTT; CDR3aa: CASSQGPPLSGTGELFF
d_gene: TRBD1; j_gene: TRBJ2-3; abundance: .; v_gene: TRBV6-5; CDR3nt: TGTGCCAGCAGTTACGAGGGACAGATCGATACGCAGTATTTT; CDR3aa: CASSYEGQIDTQYF
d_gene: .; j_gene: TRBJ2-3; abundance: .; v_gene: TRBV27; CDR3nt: TGTGCCAGCAGTCCCCTGGACTCCTCTAGCACAGATACGCAGTATTTT; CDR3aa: CASSPLDSSSTDTQYF
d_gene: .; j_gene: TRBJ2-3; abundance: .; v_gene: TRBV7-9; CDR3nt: TGTGCCAGCAGCCCATCCCCTGAGACCGGGGGCACAGATACGCAGTATTTT; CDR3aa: CASSPSPETGGTDTQYF
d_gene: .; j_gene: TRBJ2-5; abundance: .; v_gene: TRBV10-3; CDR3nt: TGTGCCATCAAGGGGCACCAAGAGACCCAGTACTTC; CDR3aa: CAIKGHQETQYF
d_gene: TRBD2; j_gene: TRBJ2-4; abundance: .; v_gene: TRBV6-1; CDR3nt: TGTGCCAGCAGTGAACGGCGGGGGGGCCTTAAATTAGGCAAAAACATTCAGTACTTC; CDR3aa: CASSERRGGLKLGKNIQYF
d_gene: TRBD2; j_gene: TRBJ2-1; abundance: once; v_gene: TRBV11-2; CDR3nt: TGTGCCAGCAGCTTTACCTACCGGGGGGGCATCTTGGTAGAGCAGTTCTTC; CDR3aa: CASSFTYRGGILVEQFF
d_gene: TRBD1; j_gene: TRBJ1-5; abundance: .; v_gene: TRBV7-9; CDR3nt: TGTGCCAGCAGCTTGGGACAGCCAAATAGCAATCAGCCCCAGCATTTT; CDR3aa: CASSLGQPNSNQPQHF
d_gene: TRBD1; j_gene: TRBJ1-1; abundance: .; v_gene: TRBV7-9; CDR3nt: TGTGCCAGCAGCTCCGGGACAGTGTGGAGTGAGACTGAAGCTTTCTTT; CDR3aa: CASSSGTVWSETEAFF
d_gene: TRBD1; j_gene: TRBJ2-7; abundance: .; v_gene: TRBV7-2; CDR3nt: TGTGCCAGCAGCTCTCGACAGGGCTCCTACGAGCAGTACTTC; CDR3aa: CASSSRQGSYEQYF
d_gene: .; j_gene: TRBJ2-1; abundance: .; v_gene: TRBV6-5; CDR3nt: TGTGCCAGCAGTTGGGGAGGCAATGAGCAGTTCTTC; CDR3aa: CASSWGGNEQFF
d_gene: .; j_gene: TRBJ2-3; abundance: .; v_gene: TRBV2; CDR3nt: TGTGCCAGCACCGAGGCCGGGGTTAGCACAGATACGCAGTATTTT; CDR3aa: CASTEAGVSTDTQYF
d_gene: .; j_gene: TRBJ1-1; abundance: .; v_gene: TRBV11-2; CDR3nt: TGTGCCAGCAGCTTAACAGAGAACACTGAAGCTTTCTTT; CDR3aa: CASSLTENTEAFF
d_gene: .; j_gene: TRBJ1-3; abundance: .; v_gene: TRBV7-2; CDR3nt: TGTGCCAGCAGCTTACAGGGGAACGGAAACACCATATATTTT; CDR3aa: CASSLQGNGNTIYF
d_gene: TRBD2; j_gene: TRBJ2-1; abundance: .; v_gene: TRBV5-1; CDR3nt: TGCGCCAGCAGCTTCCCGATGACTAGCGGGGGGTCACCTTACTTCTACAATGAGCAGTTCTTC; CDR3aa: CASSFPMTSGGSPYFYNEQFF
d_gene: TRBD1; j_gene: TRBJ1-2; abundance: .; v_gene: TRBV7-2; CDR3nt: TGTGCCAGCAGCCCGAGGACAGGGGGCTATGGCTACACCTTC; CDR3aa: CASSPRTGGYGYTF
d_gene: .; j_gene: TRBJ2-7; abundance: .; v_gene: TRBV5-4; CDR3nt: TGTGCCAGCAGCTTGGGGGCAGGGGAAATCTACGAGCAGTACTTC; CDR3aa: CASSLGAGEIYEQYF
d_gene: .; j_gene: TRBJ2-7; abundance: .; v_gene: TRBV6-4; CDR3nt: TGTGCCAGCAGTGACATACAGGGTTACGAGCAGTACTTC; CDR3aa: CASSDIQGYEQYF
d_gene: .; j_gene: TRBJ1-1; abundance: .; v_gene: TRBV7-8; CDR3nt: TGTGCCAGCAGCTTAGTTAGGACGGGCGGGGGCACTGAAGCTTTCTTT; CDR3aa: CASSLVRTGGGTEAFF
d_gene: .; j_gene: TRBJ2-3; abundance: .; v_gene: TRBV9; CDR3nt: TGTGCCAGCAGCGTACTAGAGGATACGCAGTATTTT; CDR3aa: CASSVLEDTQYF
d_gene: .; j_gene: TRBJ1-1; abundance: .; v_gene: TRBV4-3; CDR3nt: TGCGCCAGCAGCCAAGATTATATCCAGTCCGGAGACACTGAAGCTTTCTTT; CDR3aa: CASSQDYIQSGDTEAFF
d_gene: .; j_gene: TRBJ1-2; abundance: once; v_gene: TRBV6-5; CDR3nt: TGTGCCAGCAGGAACACAGGCCCCTACACCTTC; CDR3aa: CASRNTGPYTF
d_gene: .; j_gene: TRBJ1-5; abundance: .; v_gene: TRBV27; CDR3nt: TGTGCCAGCAGTCCACAGGGAAGCAATCAGCCCCAGCATTTT; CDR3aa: CASSPQGSNQPQHF
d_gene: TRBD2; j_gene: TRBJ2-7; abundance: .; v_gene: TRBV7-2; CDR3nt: TGTGCCAGCAGCTTAGCGCCCTGGCGGGGGGGATACGAGCAGTACTTC; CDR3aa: CASSLAPWRGGYEQYF
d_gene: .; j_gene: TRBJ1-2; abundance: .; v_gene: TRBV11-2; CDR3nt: TGTGCCAGCAGCCCACACCGGACGGGGTGGGGAGCTAACTATGGCTACACCTTC; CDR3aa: CASSPHRTGWGANYGYTF